The source of this T cell receptor beta chain is a study of tumor T cells in aggressive B-cell lymphoma. The CDR3 is 11 residues long. V lost 6 bases and J lost 13; bases outside the gene matches: 4. The germline CDR1 and CDR2 sequences are SGHTA and FQGNSA. Sequencing was performed with immunoSEQ multiplex PCR; in TCRdb, only in-frame clones are kept and a portion is missing. The sample includes under 2,500 clones, around 93% of them seen just once. This receptor was identified in an adult with diffuse large B cell lymphoma. This sequence joins TRBV7-2 and TRBJ2-2; 8 positions agree with TRBD1. Input material: tumor tissue. The CDR3 region has the DNA TGTGCCAGCAGAGGACAGGGCGGGCTGTTTTTT. Protein sequence: CASRGQGGLFF.